This TCR beta chain emerged from a study of tumor-infiltrating lymphocytes in primary liver carcinoma (dated 2017 in TCRdb). Study-level background: Of the five patients, three men and two women aged 30 to 69 years, four had hepatocellular carcinoma and one had combined HCC and intrahepatic cholangiocarcinoma. TCRbeta repertoire sequencing, expression microarrays and whole-exome sequencing were combined in the study across five regions of each liver tumor, with adjacent normal tissue and blood also included. The tumors of the five patients were staged as T1-T3 N0M0, with maximum diameters ranging from roughly 4 to 11 cm. Each sample produced about 3.5 to 7.5 million productive TCRbeta reads, and read depth showed no significant difference between tissue types. Technical replicate repertoires showed high reproducibility, with mean shared-clone rates near 0.89 and correlation coefficients above 0.95. The 20 to 30 tumor region samples were profiled with Agilent mRNA microarrays so that TCRbeta repertoire diversity could be related to the local molecular phenotype. TCRbeta repertoire sequencing covered about 35 specimens from 5 patients: about 25 tumor regions, 5 adjacent noncancerous liver tissues and 5 peripheral blood samples. General study outcomes and caveats: Compared with blood, tumors had a significantly larger share of the repertoire taken up by the top 250 clones (p = 0.039). Repertoire overlap was found to be higher between tumor regions (mean roughly 35%) than between tumor-adjacent (about 17%) or tumor-blood (around 15%) pairs, consistent with antigen-driven expansion. Only the TCR beta chain was sequenced, so true repertoire diversity is likely underestimated because unpaired alpha chains were not captured. Since the samples were bulk and unsorted, there was no way to compare CD4+ and CD8+ T cell repertoires. Just about 8-25% of top clones turned up in all five regions of a tumor, which suggests spatial heterogeneity among tumor-infiltrating T cells. The study included only five patients, and the authors note findings should be validated in a larger study.

CDR1 PRHDT and CDR2 FYEKMQ are derived from the germline V gene (reference sequence). The CDR3 spans 14 residues, from the cysteine through the phenylalanine. The kept DNA is CDR3 alone, 42 bases in frame from the first base. Starting from roughly 500 ng total RNA, TCRbeta-specific cDNA was produced by reverse transcription with a constant-region primer and ProtoScript II reverse transcriptase. TCRbeta libraries were built with three nested multiplex PCR rounds, a slightly modified ARM-PCR procedure. Multiplex TRBV1-TRBV30 forward primers and a Cbeta reverse primer were used in the first two PCR rounds, each of which was run for approximately 10 cycles. Sample barcodes and Illumina adapters were added in a final 25-cycle PCR with Deep VentR polymerase. Before sequencing, amplicons of 200-500 bp were purified from gel using a QIAquick gel extraction kit. An Illumina HiSeq 2500 was used to sequence the TCRbeta amplicons, generating 250-bp paired-end reads. The authors' pipeline ran thus. Reads were quality-trimmed with Trimmomatic v0.33, and paired reads were merged with FLASH v1.2.11 to recover full CDR3 sequences. V, D and J germline segments were assigned to the rearranged TCRbeta sequences using MiGEC v1.2.1b. Clonotype statistics, along with Shannon-Wiener diversity indices, were calculated using VDJtools v1.0.0. Except for diversity analysis, only the 250 most abundant clonotypes of each sample were used in subsequent analyses to reduce sampling bias. The public reads were quality trimmed at Q25 with fastp and then assembled into clones with MiXCR by TCRdb, keeping productive beta chains. Each record represents a unique CDR3 protein, reported with the most common genes and DNA among its rows. The V and J calls reflect TCRdb's pipeline rather than the authors' work. The sample contains approximately 100,000 distinct CDR3 sequences, approximately 70% of them found a single time. The ten largest clonotypes hold 9% to 15% of the sample.

Without any cell sorting, total RNA and DNA were extracted together from roughly 20-30 mg of bulk tissue using the AllPrep DNA/RNA mini kit. Between November 2015 and March 2016, several patients in China with histopathologically diagnosed primary liver carcinoma had surgical resection. At the time of sampling, the patients were treatment-naive and had chronic HBV infection. Five spatially separated regions were sampled per tumor: superior, inferior, left-lateral and right-lateral poles, plus the tumor centre. According to histology, viable tumor cells made up more than 85% of every tumor sample. Pieces of fresh tumor and adjacent tissue were cut in half, with one half kept in RNAlater at -80 degrees C and the other half sent for histology. Remarks on this clonotype: Its target antigen remains unknown. Germline and junction disagree at one end, which may indicate a read error.

The sample was liver tumor tissue from sampling region 2. This specimen's cell subset or site label, per the study, means: tumor region T2, inferior pole. The chain is assembled from TRBV13 and TRBJ2-1; TRBD1 is perhaps the D gene, given 6 matching bases. The sequence derives from a woman aged 60-70 years with primary liver carcinoma and hepatitis B virus infection. The CDR3 amino acid sequence is: CASGFQPDSYEQFF. At the DNA level, the sequence is TGTGCCAGCGGCTTTCAACCGGACAGTTATGAGCAGTTCTTC.